This T cell receptor beta chain was found in a study of cytomegalovirus exposure and HLA in healthy donors. Germline V gene sequence: CDR1 SEHNR, CDR2 FQNEAQ (reference sequence). V shed 5 bases and J 4 bases; nucleotides not matched to a gene: 8. The CDR3 is made up of 15 amino acids. This clone came up a few times. The study ran its PCR with 60 Vbeta and 13 Jbeta primers. Sequencing was performed with immunoSEQ multiplex PCR; in TCRdb, only in-frame clones are kept and a portion is missing. Of under 150,000 clones detected, about two thirds appear once; the ten largest clones hold about 4.5%. V is TRBV7-9 and J is TRBJ2-5; TRBD2 aligns across 9 bases. Material for sequencing was PBMCs. The clonotype originates from a man aged 60 to 75 in good health and CMV-seronegative. The CDR3 DNA reads TGTGCCAGCAGCCAACCGCTAGCGGGGTTAGAGACCCAGTACTTC. It specifies CASSQPLAGLETQYF.